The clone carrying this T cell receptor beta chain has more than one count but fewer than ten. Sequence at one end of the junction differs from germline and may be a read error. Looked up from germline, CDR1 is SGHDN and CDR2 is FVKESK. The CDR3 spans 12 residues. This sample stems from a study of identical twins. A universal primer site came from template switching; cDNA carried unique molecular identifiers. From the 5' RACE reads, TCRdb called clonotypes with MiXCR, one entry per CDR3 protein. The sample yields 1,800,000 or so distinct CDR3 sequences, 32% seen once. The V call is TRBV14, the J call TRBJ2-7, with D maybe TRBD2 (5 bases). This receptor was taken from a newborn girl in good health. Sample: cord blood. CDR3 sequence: CAGSQDYYEQYF. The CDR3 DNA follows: TGTGCCGGCAGCCAAGACTACTACGAGCAGTACTTC. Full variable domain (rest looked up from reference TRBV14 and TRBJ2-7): EAGVTQFPSHSVIEKGQTVTLRCDPISGHDNLYWYRRVMGKEIKFLLHFVKESKQDESGMPNNRFLAERTGGTYSTLKVQPAELEDSGVYFCAGSQDYYEQYFGPGTRLTVT.